This T cell receptor (beta chain) originates from a study of cytomegalovirus exposure and HLA in healthy donors. Study-wide points: Cytomegalovirus association was listed for approximately 150 TCR beta chains. As a later analysis showed, several of the most significant clusters appeared to be linked to common viral pathogens.

Primers included in the PCR were 60 Vbeta and 13 Jbeta primers. The method was immunoSEQ multiplex PCR; TCRdb's version includes in-frame clones alone and lacks a portion of them. The sample yields fewer than 250,000 clones, 79% seen once. The CDR3 length is 16 residues. Germline values: CDR1 SNHLY, CDR2 FYNNEI. The ends were cut back, 0 bases at V and 0 bases at J, with 12 bases in the middle. Healthy people donating bone marrow made up the donors. This clone appeared a few times. Antigen specificity is unknown. This TCR came from a woman aged 18-29 years in good health and CMV-seronegative. The chain is built from TRBV2 and TRBJ2-7, with a tentative D call TRBD2 (6 bases). The sample taken for sequencing was PBMCs. The CDR3 coding sequence is TGTGCCAGCAGTGAAGCAGGTCACGGGGGCTCCTACGAGCAGTACTTC. Translation: CASSEAGHGGSYEQYF.